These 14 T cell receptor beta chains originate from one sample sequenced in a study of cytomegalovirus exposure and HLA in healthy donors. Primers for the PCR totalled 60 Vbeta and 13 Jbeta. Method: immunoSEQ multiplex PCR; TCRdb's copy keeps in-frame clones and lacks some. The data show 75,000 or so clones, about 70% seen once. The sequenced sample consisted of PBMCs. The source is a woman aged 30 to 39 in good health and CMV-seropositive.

CDR3 region: CASSQPTSGRGEQYF. Here the CDR3 DNA reads TGCGCCAGCAGCCAACCCACTAGCGGGAGGGGCGAGCAGTACTTC. This chain connects TRBV4-1 to TRBJ2-7; 13 bases map to TRBD2. The CDR3 is 15 residues long. The germline gives CDR1 MGHRA, CDR2 YSYEKL. Unmatched junction bases numbered 4, after V lost 2 bases and J lost 6 bases.

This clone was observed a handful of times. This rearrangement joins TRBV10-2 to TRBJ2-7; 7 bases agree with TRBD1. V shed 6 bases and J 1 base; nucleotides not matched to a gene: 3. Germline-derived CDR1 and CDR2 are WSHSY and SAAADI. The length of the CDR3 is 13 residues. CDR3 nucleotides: TGCGCCAGCAGCCCAGGGGGATCCTACGAGCAGTACTTC. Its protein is CASSPGGSYEQYF.

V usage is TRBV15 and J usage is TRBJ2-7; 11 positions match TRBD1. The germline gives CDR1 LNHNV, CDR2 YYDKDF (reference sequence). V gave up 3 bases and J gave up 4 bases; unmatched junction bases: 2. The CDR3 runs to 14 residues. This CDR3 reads CATSRRDRGYEQYF. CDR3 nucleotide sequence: TGTGCCACCAGCAGGCGGGACAGGGGGTACGAGCAGTACTTC.

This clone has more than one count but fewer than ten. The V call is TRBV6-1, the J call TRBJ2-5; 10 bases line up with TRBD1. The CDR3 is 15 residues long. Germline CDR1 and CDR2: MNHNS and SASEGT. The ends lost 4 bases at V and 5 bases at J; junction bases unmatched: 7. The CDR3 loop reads CASSVGTGVRETQYF. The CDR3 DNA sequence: TGTGCCAGCAGTGTTGGGACAGGGGTGAGGGAGACCCAGTACTTC.

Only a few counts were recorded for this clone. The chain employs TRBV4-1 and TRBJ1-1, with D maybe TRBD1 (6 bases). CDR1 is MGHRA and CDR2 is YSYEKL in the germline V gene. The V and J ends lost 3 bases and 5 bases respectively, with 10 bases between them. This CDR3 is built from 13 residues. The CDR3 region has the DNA TGCGCCAGCAGCCAGGGGACATTGACTGAAGCTTTCTTT. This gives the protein CASSQGTLTEAFF.

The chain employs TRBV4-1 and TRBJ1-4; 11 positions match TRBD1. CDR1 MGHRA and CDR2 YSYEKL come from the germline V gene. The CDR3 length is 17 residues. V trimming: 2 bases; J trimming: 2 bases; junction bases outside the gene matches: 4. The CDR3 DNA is TGCGCCAGCAGCCAACAGGACAGGGGGCGGACTAATGAAAAACTGTTTTTT. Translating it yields CASSQQDRGRTNEKLFF.

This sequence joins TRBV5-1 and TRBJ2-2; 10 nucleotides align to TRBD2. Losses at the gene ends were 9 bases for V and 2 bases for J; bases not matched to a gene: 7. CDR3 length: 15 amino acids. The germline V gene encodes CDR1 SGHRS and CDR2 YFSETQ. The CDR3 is CATYSGRSNTGELFF. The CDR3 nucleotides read TGCGCCACCTATAGCGGGAGGTCCAACACCGGGGAGCTGTTTTTT.

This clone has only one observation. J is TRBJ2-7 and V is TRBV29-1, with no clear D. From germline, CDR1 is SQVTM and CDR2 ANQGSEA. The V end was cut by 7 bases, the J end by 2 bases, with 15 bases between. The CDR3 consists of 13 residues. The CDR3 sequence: CSASGGRAYEQYF. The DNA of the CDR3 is TGCAGCGCCTCAGGTGGCAGAGCCTACGAGCAGTACTTC.

DNA of the CDR3: TGTGCCAGCAGGGCGCTGGGGGGTCCGAACACTGAAGCTTTCTTT. Its translation is CASRALGGPNTEAFF. The genes are TRBV2 and TRBJ1-1, with D maybe TRBD1 (5 bases). CDR1 and CDR2 (germline): SNHLY, FYNNEI. Trimming left V 6 bases short and J 1 base short, with 15 bases between. There are 15 residues in the CDR3.

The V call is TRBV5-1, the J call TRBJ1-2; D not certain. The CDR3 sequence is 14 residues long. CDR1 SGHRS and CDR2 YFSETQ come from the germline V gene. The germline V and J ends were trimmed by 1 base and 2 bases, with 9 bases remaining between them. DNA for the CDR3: TGCGCCAGCAGCTTGACCGCCCAGAACTATGGCTACACCTTC. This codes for CASSLTAQNYGYTF.

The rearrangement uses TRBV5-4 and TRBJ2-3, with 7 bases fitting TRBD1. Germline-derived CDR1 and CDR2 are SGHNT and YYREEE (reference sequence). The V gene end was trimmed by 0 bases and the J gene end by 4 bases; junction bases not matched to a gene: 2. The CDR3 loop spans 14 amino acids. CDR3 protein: CASSLATGADTQYF. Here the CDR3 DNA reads TGTGCCAGCAGCTTGGCAACAGGGGCAGATACGCAGTATTTT.

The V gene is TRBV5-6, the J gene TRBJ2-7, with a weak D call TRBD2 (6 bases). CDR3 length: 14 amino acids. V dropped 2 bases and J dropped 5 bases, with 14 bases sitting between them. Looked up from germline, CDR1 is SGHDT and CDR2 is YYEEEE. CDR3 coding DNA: TGTGCCAGCAGCTTTGGGACTTGGCTGAACGAGCAGTACTTC. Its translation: CASSFGTWLNEQYF.

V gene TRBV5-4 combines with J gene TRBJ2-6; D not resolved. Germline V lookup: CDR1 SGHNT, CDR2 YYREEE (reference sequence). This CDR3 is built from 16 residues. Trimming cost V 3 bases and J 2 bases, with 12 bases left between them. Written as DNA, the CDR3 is TGTGCCAGCAGCTCCCTAGGAAGGACTGGGGCCAACGTCCTGACTTTC. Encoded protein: CASSSLGRTGANVLTF.

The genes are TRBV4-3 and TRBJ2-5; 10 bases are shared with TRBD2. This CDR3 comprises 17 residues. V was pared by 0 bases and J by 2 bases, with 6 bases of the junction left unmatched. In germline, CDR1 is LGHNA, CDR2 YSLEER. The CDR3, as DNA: TGCGCCAGCAGCCAAGATACCAGCGGGAGGGCTCAAGAGACCCAGTACTTC. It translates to CASSQDTSGRAQETQYF.